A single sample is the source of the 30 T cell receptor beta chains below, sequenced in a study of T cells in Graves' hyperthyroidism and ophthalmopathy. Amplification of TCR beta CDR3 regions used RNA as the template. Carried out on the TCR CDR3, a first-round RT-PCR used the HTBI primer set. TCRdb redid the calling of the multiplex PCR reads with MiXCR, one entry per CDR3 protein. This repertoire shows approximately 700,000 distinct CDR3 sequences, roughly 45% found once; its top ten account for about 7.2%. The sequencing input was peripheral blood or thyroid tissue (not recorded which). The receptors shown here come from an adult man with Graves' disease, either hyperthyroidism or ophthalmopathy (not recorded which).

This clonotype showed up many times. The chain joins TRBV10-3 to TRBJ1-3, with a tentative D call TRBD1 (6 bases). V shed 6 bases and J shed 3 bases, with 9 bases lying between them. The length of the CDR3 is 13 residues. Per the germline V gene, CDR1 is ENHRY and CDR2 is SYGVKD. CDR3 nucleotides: TGTGCCATCAGGGACAGCGTTGGAAACACCATATATTTT. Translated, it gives CAIRDSVGNTIYF.

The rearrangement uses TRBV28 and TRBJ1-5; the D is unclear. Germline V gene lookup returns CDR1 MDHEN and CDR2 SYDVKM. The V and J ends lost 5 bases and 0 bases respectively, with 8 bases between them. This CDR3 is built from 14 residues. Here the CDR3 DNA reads TGTGCCAGCAGTGTGGTTCCTAGCAATCAGCCCCAGCATTTT. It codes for CASSVVPSNQPQHF.

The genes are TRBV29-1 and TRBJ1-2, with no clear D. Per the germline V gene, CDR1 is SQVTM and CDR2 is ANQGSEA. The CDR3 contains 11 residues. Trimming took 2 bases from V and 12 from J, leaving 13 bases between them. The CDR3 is CSVEPAGRDTF. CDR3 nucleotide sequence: TGCAGCGTTGAACCTGCCGGGAGGGACACCTTC.

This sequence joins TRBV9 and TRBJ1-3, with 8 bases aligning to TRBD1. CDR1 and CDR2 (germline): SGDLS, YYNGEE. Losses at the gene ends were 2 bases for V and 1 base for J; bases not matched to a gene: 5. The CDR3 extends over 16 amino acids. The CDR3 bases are TGTGCCAGCAGCGTTGGGACAGGCTCGTCTGGAAACACCATATATTTT. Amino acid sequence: CASSVGTGSSGNTIYF.

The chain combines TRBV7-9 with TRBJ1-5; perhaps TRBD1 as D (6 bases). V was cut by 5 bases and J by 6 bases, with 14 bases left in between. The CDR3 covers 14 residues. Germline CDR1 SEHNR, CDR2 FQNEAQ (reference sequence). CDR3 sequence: CASSLQGRGQPQHF. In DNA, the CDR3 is TGTGCCAGCAGCCTACAGGGTAGAGGTCAGCCCCAGCATTTT.

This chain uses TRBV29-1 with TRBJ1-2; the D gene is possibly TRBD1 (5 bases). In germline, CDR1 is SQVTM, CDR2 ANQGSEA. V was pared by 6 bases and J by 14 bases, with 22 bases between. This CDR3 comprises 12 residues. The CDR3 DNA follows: TGCAGCGTATTCCAGGGCGGCGGCCTGAGAACCTTC. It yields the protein CSVFQGGGLRTF.

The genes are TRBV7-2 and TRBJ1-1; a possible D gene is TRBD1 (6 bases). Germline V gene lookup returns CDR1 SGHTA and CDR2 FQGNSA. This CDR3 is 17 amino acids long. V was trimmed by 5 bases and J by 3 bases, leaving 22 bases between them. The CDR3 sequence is CASSIRHRGGMDTEAFF. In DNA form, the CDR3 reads TGTGCCAGCAGCATTCGGCACCGTGGGGGCATGGACACTGAAGCTTTCTTT.

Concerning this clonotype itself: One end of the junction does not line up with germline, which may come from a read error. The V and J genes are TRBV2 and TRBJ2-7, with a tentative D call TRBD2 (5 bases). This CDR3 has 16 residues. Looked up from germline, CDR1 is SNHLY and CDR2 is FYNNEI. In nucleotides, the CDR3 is TGCGCTAGCAGCCAGAACCCCGCAGGAGTAGGCTACGAGCAGTACTTC. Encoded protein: CASSQNPAGVGYEQYF. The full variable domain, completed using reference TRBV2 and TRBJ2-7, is EPEVTQTPSHQVTQMGQEVILRCVPISNHLYFYWYRQILGQKVEFLVSFYNNEISEKSEIFDDQFSVERPDGSNFTLKIRSTKLEDSAMYFCASSQNPAGVGYEQYFGPGTRLTVT.

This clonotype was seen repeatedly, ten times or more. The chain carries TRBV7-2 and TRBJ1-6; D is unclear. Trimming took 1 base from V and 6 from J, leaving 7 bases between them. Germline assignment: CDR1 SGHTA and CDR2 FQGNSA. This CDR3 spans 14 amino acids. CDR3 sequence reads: CASSLVTLNSPLHF. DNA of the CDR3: TGTGCCAGCAGCTTAGTCACCCTTAATTCACCCCTCCACTTT.

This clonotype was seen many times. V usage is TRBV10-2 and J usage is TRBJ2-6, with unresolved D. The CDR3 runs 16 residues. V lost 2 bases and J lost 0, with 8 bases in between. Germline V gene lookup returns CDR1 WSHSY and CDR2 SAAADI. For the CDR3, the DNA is TGCGCCAGCAGTGAGACGGGCGGCTCTGGGGCCAACGTCCTGACTTTC. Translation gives CASSETGGSGANVLTF.

The CDR3 loop reads CASRKVAATNEKLFF. The CDR3 DNA follows: TGTGCCAGCAGGAAAGTTGCGGCAACTAATGAAAAACTGTTTTTT. The J gene is TRBJ1-4, the V gene TRBV6-4; D unclear. This CDR3 has 15 amino acids. Germline loops: CDR1 MRHNA, CDR2 SNTAGT. Trimming left V 6 bases short and J 0 bases short, with 11 bases between.

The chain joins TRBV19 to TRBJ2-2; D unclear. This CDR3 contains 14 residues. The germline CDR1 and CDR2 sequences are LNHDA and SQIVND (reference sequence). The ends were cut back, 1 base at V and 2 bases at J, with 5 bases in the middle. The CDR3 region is CASSIAHNTGELFF. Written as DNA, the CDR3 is TGTGCCAGTAGTATAGCTCATAACACCGGGGAGCTGTTTTTT.

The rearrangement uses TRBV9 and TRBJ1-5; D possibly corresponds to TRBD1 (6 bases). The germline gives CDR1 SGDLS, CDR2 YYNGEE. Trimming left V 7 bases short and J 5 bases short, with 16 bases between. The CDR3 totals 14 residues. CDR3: CASGGGQVYQPQHF. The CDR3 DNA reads TGTGCCAGCGGGGGGGGACAAGTCTATCAGCCCCAGCATTTT.

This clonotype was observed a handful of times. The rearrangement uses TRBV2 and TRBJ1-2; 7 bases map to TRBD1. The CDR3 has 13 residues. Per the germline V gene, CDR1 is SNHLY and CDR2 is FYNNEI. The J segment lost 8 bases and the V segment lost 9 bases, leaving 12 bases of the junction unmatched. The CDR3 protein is CASYKTGDKGYTF. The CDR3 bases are TGTGCCAGTTACAAAACAGGGGACAAAGGCTACACCTTC. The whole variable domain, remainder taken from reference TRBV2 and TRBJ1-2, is EPEVTQTPSHQVTQMGQEVILRCVPISNHLYFYWYRQILGQKVEFLVSFYNNEISEKSEIFDDQFSVERPDGSNFTLKIRSTKLEDSAMYFCASYKTGDKGYTFGSGTRLTVV.

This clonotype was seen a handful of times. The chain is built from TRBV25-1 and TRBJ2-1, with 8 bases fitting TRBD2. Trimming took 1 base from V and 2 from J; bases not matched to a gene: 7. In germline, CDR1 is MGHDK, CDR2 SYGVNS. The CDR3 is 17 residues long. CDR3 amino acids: CASSELGSGRTYNEQFF. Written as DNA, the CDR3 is TGTGCCAGCAGTGAATTAGGAAGCGGGAGAACCTACAATGAGCAGTTCTTC.

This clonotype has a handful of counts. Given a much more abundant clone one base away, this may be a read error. The CDR3 spells CSVRRVGTGELFF. DNA for the CDR3: TGCAGCGTCAGGCGGGTAGGGACCGGGGAGCTGTTTTTT. The gene calls are TRBV29-1 and TRBJ2-2, with D perhaps matching TRBD2 (5 bases). The CDR3 is 13 amino acids. Germline V gives CDR1 SQVTM, CDR2 ANQGSEA. With 6 bases removed from V and 5 bases from J, the gap between germline ends came to 13 bases.

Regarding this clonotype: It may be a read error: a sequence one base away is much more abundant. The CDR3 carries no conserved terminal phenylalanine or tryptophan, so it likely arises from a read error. This chain's CDR3 is CSVGLGDGLVGYTL. The DNA of the CDR3 is TGCAGCGTTGGCTTAGGGGACGGACTTGTTGGCTACACCCTC. The chain carries TRBV29-1 and TRBJ1-2; TRBD1 might be the D (5 bases). Trimming left V 4 bases short and J 7 bases short, with 19 bases between. The CDR3 extends over 14 amino acids. Per germline, CDR1 SQVTM and CDR2 ANQGSEA.

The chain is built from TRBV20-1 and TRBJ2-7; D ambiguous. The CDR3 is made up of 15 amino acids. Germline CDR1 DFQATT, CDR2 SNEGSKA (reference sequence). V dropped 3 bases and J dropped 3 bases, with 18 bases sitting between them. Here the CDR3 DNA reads TGCAGTGCTAGTGGCCTCCTAGGAACCAGCTACGAGCAGTACTTC. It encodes CSASGLLGTSYEQYF.

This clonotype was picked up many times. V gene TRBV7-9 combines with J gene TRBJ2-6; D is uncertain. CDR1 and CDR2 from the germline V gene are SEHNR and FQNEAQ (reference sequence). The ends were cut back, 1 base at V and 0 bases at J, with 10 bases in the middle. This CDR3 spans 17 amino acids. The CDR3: CASSLEPGPSGANVLTF. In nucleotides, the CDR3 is TGTGCCAGCAGCTTAGAGCCAGGTCCCTCTGGGGCCAACGTCCTGACTTTC.

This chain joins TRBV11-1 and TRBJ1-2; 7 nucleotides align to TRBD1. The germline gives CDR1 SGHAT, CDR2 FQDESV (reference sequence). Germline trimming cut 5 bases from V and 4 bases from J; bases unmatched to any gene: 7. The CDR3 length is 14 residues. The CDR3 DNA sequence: TGTGCCAGCAGCGCTTCCGGGGACAGCTATGGCTACACCTTC. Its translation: CASSASGDSYGYTF. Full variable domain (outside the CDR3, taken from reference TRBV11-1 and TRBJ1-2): EAEVAQSPRYKITEKSQAVAFWCDPISGHATLYWYRQILGQGPELLVQFQDESVVDDSQLPKDRFSAERLKGVDSTLKIQPAELGDSAMYLCASSASGDSYGYTFGSGTRLTVV.

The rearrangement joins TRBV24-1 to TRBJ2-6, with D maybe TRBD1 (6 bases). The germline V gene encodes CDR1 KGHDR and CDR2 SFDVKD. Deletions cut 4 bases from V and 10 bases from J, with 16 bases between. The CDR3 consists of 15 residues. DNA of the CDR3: TGTGCCACCAGTGACCCGCGGACAGAAGCTAACGTCCTGACTTTC. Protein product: CATSDPRTEANVLTF.

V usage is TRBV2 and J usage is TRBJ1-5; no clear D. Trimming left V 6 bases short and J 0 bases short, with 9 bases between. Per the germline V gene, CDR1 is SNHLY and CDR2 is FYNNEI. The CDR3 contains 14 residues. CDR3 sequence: CASRTYSSNQPQHF. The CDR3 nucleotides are TGTGCCAGCAGAACGTACAGTAGCAATCAGCCCCAGCATTTT.

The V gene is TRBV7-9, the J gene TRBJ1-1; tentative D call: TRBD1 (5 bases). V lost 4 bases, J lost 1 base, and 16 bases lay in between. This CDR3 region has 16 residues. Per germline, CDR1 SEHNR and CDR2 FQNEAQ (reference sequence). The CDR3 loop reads CASSSTLRGTNTEAFF. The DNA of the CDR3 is TGTGCCAGCAGCTCAACGCTTCGCGGGACGAACACTGAAGCTTTCTTT. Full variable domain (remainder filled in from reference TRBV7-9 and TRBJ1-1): DTGVSQNPRHKITKRGQNVTFRCDPISEHNRLYWYRQTLGQGPEFLTYFQNEAQLEKSRLLSDRFSAERPKGSFSTLEIQRTEQGDSAMYLCASSSTLRGTNTEAFFGQGTRLTVV.

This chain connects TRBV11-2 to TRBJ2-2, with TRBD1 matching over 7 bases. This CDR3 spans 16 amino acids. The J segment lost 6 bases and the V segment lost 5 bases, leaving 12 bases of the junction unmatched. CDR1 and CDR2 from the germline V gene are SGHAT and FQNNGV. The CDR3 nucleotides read TGTGCCAGCAGCCGCGACAGGGTCCTAAAGGCCGGGGAGCTGTTTTTT. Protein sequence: CASSRDRVLKAGELFF.

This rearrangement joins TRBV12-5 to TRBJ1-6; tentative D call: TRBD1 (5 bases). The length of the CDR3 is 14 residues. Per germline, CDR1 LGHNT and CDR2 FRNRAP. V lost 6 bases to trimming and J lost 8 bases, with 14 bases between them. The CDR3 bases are TGTGCTAGTGGGCCCGGGACTGAGTATTCACCCCTCCACTTT. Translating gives CASGPGTEYSPLHF.

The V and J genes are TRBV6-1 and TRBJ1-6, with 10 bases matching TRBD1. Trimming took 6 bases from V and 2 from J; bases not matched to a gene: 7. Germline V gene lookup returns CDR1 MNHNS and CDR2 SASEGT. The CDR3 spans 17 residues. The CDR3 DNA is TGTGCCAGCAGGCCGGGACAGGGGACCACCTATAATTCACCCCTCCACTTT. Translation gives CASRPGQGTTYNSPLHF.

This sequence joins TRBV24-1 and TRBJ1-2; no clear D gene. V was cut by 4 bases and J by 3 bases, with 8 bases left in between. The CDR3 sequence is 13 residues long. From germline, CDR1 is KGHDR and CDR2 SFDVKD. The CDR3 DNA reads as TGTGCCACCAGTGACCATCAGGACTATGGCTACACCTTC. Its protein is CATSDHQDYGYTF.

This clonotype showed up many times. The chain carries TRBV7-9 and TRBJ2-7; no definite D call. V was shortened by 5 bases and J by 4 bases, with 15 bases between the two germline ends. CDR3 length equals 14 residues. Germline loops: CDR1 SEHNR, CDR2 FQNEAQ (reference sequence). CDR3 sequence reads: CASSDRAEGYEQYF. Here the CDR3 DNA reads TGTGCCAGCAGCGATCGGGCCGAAGGTTACGAGCAGTACTTC.

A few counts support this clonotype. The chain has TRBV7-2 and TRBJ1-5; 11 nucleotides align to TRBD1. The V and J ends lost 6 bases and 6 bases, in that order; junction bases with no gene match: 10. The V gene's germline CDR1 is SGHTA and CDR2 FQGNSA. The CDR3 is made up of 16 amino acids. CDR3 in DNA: TGTGCCAGCAGTTTATCCCGGACAGGGGGCGGTCAGCCCCAGCATTTT. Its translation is CASSLSRTGGGQPQHF.

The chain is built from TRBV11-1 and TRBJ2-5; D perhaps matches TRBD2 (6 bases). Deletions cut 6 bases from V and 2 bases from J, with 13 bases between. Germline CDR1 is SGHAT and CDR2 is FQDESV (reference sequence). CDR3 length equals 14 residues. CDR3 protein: CASSGGGSQETQYF. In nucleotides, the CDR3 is TGTGCCAGCAGTGGGGGAGGCAGTCAAGAGACCCAGTACTTC.